Below are 27 T cell receptor beta chains sequenced from a single sample in a study of regulatory T cells in long-lasting Graves disease. Time point reported: persistent/refractory GD, antithyroid drugs over 5 years with positive TRAb. Making the TCR library involved RNA that had been extracted from PBMCs. CDR3-region Arm-PCR and iRepertoire HTBI primers produced the TCR beta libraries. TCRdb fed the multiplex PCR reads into MiXCR, producing one record per CDR3 protein. This repertoire shows over 450,000 distinct CDR3 sequences, 20% to 25% found once; its top ten account for roughly 6.9%. Specimen: peripheral blood mononuclear cells (PBMCs), collected when the disease was refractory, from a patient treated with antithyroid drugs. All receptors come from a female donor with Graves disease.

This clonotype occurred a few times. The rearrangement links TRBV5-1 to TRBJ2-7; 7 nucleotides agree with TRBD2. The CDR3 consists of 15 residues. Unmatched junction bases numbered 8, after V lost 2 bases and J lost 3 bases. Per the germline V gene, CDR1 is SGHRS and CDR2 is YFSETQ. CDR3 bases: TGCGCCAGCAGCTTCAGTGGGGGGGGAGGCTACGAGCAGTACTTC. Protein sequence: CASSFSGGGGYEQYF.

This chain joins TRBV7-9 and TRBJ2-2; 12 bases are shared with TRBD1. The V gene's germline CDR1 is SEHNR and CDR2 FQNEAQ (reference sequence). V was clipped by 6 bases and J by 5 bases; unmatched bases: 7. This CDR3 is built from 16 residues. CDR3 nucleotides: TGTGCCAGCAGATACCGGGACAGGGGGCGAACCGGGGAGCTGTTTTTT. This gives the protein CASRYRDRGRTGELFF.

The rearrangement uses TRBV19 and TRBJ1-3; perhaps TRBD1 as D (6 bases). The germline V gene encodes CDR1 LNHDA and CDR2 SQIVND (reference sequence). The CDR3 sequence is 15 residues long. Trimming pared 5 bases from V and 4 bases from J, leaving 15 bases between. For the CDR3, the DNA is TGTGCCAGTAGTTTTGGACAGCAGACGGGAAACACCATATATTTT. As protein: CASSFGQQTGNTIYF.

This clonotype was observed many times. The chain employs TRBV5-1 and TRBJ1-1; a possible D gene is TRBD1 (5 bases). In germline, CDR1 is SGHRS, CDR2 YFSETQ. V was clipped by 0 bases and J by 7 bases, with 16 bases between them. The CDR3 covers 15 residues. CDR3 protein: CASSLAMGGVVEAFF. The CDR3 nucleotides are TGCGCCAGCAGCTTGGCCATGGGAGGGGTGGTTGAAGCTTTCTTT.

This clonotype was detected many times. The chain links TRBV11-1 to TRBJ2-7; D possibly corresponds to TRBD1 (6 bases). CDR1 and CDR2 from the germline V gene are SGHAT and FQDESV (reference sequence). Trimming removed 4 bases at V and 6 bases at J, with 10 bases between. The CDR3 loop spans 12 amino acids. CDR3 nucleotide sequence: TGTGCCAGCAGCTCCAGGGGCTCCGAGCAGTACTTC. Protein sequence: CASSSRGSEQYF.

J is TRBJ2-2 and V is TRBV7-9, with 9 bases fitting TRBD2. V shed 6 bases, J shed 4 bases, and the junction held 3 bases outside the gene matches. Germline assignment: CDR1 SEHNR and CDR2 FQNEAQ (reference sequence). CDR3 length equals 14 residues. The CDR3 protein is CASSSLAGTGELFF. CDR3 sequence (DNA): TGTGCCAGCAGTTCACTAGCGGGCACCGGGGAGCTGTTTTTT.

A few counts support this clonotype. The chain is built from TRBV3-1 and TRBJ1-2; 7 nucleotides agree with TRBD1. The CDR3 length is 18 residues. Germline V gene data show CDR1 as LGHDT and CDR2 as YNNKEL (reference sequence). The V segment lost 2 bases and the J segment 4 bases; nucleotides outside the gene matches: 16. The CDR3 DNA is TGTGCCAGCAGCCAACACGGACAGGAACTCTGGAGGGGCTATGGCTACACCTTC. It codes for CASSQHGQELWRGYGYTF.

The gene calls are TRBV5-4 and TRBJ1-5, with D possibly TRBD1 on 5 matching bases. Looked up from germline, CDR1 is SGHNT and CDR2 is YYREEE (reference sequence). Deletions cut 0 bases from V and 7 bases from J, with 8 bases between. The CDR3 runs 13 residues. The CDR3 DNA is TGTGCCAGCAGCTTGGACCAGGGCCAGCCCCAGCATTTT. Residues: CASSLDQGQPQHF.

The J gene is TRBJ2-4, the V gene TRBV28; TRBD2 matches 14 bases. The germline CDR1 and CDR2 sequences are MDHEN and SYDVKM. V was pared by 5 bases and J by 4 bases, with 4 bases of the junction left unmatched. This CDR3 comprises 16 residues. The chain's CDR3 is CASSIWTSGGKNIQYF. CDR3 in DNA: TGTGCCAGCAGTATTTGGACTAGCGGGGGGAAAAACATTCAGTACTTC.

Notes on this clonotype: At one boundary the junction diverges from the germline segment, which might be a read error. The chain joins TRBV6-2 or TRBV6-3 to TRBJ2-2, with D possibly TRBD2 on 5 matching bases. The CDR3 is 11 amino acids. The germline gives CDR1 MNHEY, CDR2 SVGEGT. CDR3 DNA: TGTGCCAGCAGTAGGATCGGGGAGCTGCTTTTT. This encodes CASSRIGELLF.

The table lists this clonotype with many counts. At one boundary the junction diverges from the germline segment, which might be a read error. The chain recombines TRBV2 with TRBJ1-6; perhaps TRBD1 as D (6 bases). The CDR3 extends over 12 amino acids. Per germline, CDR1 SNHLY and CDR2 FYNNEI. CDR3 protein: CASRDNREQLSF. CDR3 coding DNA: TGTGCCAGCAGGGATAACAGGGAACAACTGTCCTTT.

This clonotype was found a few times. The chain carries TRBV30 and TRBJ2-7, with D maybe TRBD1 (6 bases). The CDR3 has 13 amino acids. From germline, CDR1 is GTSNPN and CDR2 SVGIG (reference sequence). V lost 1 base, J lost 2 bases, and 9 bases lay in between. The CDR3 protein is CAWSEQGTYEQYF. The CDR3 nucleotides read TGTGCCTGGAGTGAACAGGGAACCTACGAGCAGTACTTC.

The J gene is TRBJ2-5, the V gene TRBV12-3 or TRBV12-4, with a possible D match to TRBD1 (5 bases). V lost 9 bases to trimming and J lost 2 bases, with 13 bases between them. The CDR3 is made up of 13 amino acids. CDR3 sequence (DNA): TGTGCCAGTTCACAGGTGTGGCAAGAGACCCAGTACTTC. It is translated as CASSQVWQETQYF.

There are a few counts of this clonotype. Given a much more abundant clone one base away, this may be a read error. The chain carries TRBV28 and TRBJ2-7; no reliable D call. CDR3 length equals 14 residues. Germline V gene data show CDR1 as MDHEN and CDR2 as SYDVKM. The CDR3 loop reads CTSSLRLPRYEQYF. CDR3 coding DNA: TGTACCAGCAGTTTAAGACTCCCGAGGTACGAGCAGTACTTC.

At least ten counts were recorded for this clonotype. V is TRBV4-2 and J is TRBJ2-7; 9 nucleotides match TRBD1. This CDR3 is 15 amino acids long. The trim removed 1 base at V and 2 bases at J, leaving 3 bases unmatched. Germline CDR1 and CDR2: LGHNA and YNFKEQ. CDR3 amino acids: CASSQGWTGAYEQYF. CDR3 DNA: TGTGCCAGCAGCCAAGGATGGACAGGGGCCTACGAGCAGTACTTC.

This clonotype was seen a handful of times. J is TRBJ2-2 and V is TRBV13; tentatively, D is TRBD1 (6 bases). The V end lost 3 bases, the J end lost 6 bases, and 11 bases lay between the germline ends. Germline values: CDR1 PRHDT, CDR2 FYEKMQ (reference sequence). This CDR3 comprises 14 residues. CDR3 coding DNA: TGTGCCAGCAGCTTTCGAGGGGGATCCGGGGAGCTGTTTTTT. It encodes CASSFRGGSGELFF.

This clonotype was picked up many times. The CDR3 sequence: CASGLASWDTEAFF. The DNA for the CDR3 is TGTGCTAGTGGTTTGGCTTCGTGGGACACTGAAGCTTTCTTT. J is TRBJ1-1 and V is TRBV12-5, with D uncertain. Germline values: CDR1 LGHNT, CDR2 FRNRAP. V dropped 1 base and J dropped 3 bases, with 9 bases sitting between them. The CDR3 contains 14 residues.

This clonotype was detected ten times or more. The chain uses TRBV6-1 and TRBJ2-7; D is unresolved. The V end was cut by 5 bases, the J end by 2 bases, with 10 bases between. The germline CDR1 and CDR2 sequences are MNHNS and SASEGT. This CDR3 comprises 13 residues. The CDR3 DNA reads as TGTGCCAGCAGTCGCATGGGGACCTACGAGCAGTACTTC. Translation gives CASSRMGTYEQYF.

In its sample, this clonotype was seen a few times. V gene TRBV5-1 combines with J gene TRBJ1-1; tentative D call: TRBD1 (6 bases). CDR1 is SGHRS, CDR2 YFSETQ, per germline. Trimming took 3 bases from V and 0 from J, leaving 12 bases between them. The CDR3 is 15 amino acids. This chain's CDR3 is CASSSNRDMNTEAFF. As DNA, the CDR3 is TGCGCCAGCAGCTCTAACAGGGACATGAACACTGAAGCTTTCTTT.

The chain uses TRBV5-1 and TRBJ2-2; no reliable D call. The CDR3 length is 14 residues. Germline V lookup: CDR1 SGHRS, CDR2 YFSETQ. Trimming removed 6 bases at V and 1 base at J, with 10 bases between. As DNA, the CDR3 is TGCGCCAGCACGGGCGCATGGAACACCGGGGAGCTGTTTTTT. Its protein is CASTGAWNTGELFF.

With respect to this clonotype: This sequence may be a read error, since a much larger clone differs from it by one base. Lacking the conserved final phenylalanine or tryptophan, this CDR3 likely reflects a read error. The chain combines TRBV28 with TRBJ1-1, with D hard to call. Germline lookup yields CDR1 MDHEN and CDR2 SYDVKM. The V end lost 3 bases, the J end lost 3 bases, and 5 bases lay between the germline ends. CDR3 length: 12 residues. CDR3 in DNA: TGTGCCAGCAGTTTGTTGGACACTGAAGCTTTCCTT. Protein: CASSLLDTEAFL.

This clonotype was observed many times. The V and J genes are TRBV5-1 and TRBJ1-2; D is uncertain. The germline V gene encodes CDR1 SGHRS and CDR2 YFSETQ. V was shortened by 5 bases and J by 4 bases, with 15 bases between the two germline ends. CDR3 size: 14 residues. The CDR3 DNA follows: TGCGCCAGCAGACCCGCTCTACAGAGCTATGGCTACACCTTC. Encoded protein: CASRPALQSYGYTF.

With regard to this clonotype: This sequence is one base from a far larger clone and is likely a read error. This sequence joins TRBV2 and TRBJ2-6; D remains ambiguous. Germline lookup yields CDR1 SNHLY and CDR2 FYNNEI. This CDR3 has 15 residues. Written as DNA, the CDR3 is TGTACCAGCAGTCCGCAGAGCTCTGGGGCCAACGTCCTGACTTTC. This translates into CTSSPQSSGANVLTF.

This clonotype showed up many times. This chain uses TRBV12-3 or TRBV12-4 with TRBJ1-4; D not certain. Trimming removed 5 bases from V and 6 bases from J, with 7 bases in between. CDR3 size: 12 residues. In DNA form, the CDR3 reads TGTGCCAGCAGTGCCCGATATGAAAAACTGTTTTTT. Amino acid sequence: CASSARYEKLFF.

The chain carries TRBV20-1 and TRBJ1-1; D remains ambiguous. Trimming took off 2 bases at V and 1 base at J, with 11 bases between the two ends. There are 14 residues in the CDR3. Germline V lookup: CDR1 DFQATT, CDR2 SNEGSKA (reference sequence). The CDR3 spells CSARTGNQNTEAFF. In DNA, the CDR3 is TGCAGTGCTAGAACGGGCAACCAGAACACTGAAGCTTTCTTT.

The rearrangement links TRBV6-5 to TRBJ1-3, with no clear D. Germline lookup yields CDR1 MNHEY and CDR2 SVGAGI. The V end lost 2 bases, the J end lost 0 bases, and 11 bases lay between the germline ends. The CDR3 spans 16 residues. The CDR3 nucleotides read TGTGCCAGCAGTTACAGATCAGGCATCTCTGGAAACACCATATATTTT. Translating gives CASSYRSGISGNTIYF.

The V and J genes are TRBV19 and TRBJ1-1; TRBD1 might be the D (5 bases). The CDR3 covers 17 residues. Germline V gene data show CDR1 as LNHDA and CDR2 as SQIVND (reference sequence). The V gene lost 3 bases and the J gene lost 1 base, with 18 bases spanning the gap. The CDR3 sequence is CASSISAGRFANTEAFF. The DNA for the CDR3 is TGTGCCAGTAGTATTTCGGCAGGGAGATTTGCGAACACTGAAGCTTTCTTT.